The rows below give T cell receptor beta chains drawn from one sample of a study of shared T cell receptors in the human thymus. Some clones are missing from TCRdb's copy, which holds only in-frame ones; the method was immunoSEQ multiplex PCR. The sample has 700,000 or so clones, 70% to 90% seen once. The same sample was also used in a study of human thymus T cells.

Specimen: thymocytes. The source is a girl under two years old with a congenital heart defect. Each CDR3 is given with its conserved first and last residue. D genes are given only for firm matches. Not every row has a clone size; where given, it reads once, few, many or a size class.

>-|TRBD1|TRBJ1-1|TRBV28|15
TGTGCCAGCAGTTTCCTCAGGGGGCGCGGTTCTGAAGCTTTCTTT
CASSFLRGRGSEAFF
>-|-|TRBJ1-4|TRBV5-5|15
TGTGCCAGCAGCTTGGGCCAACCGGCGGATGAAAAACTGTTTTTT
CASSLGQPADEKLFF
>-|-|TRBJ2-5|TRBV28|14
TGTGCCAGCAGCAGAGGACAGATCCAAGAGACCCAGTACTTC
CASSRGQIQETQYF
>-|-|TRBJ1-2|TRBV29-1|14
TGCAGCGTTGAATCGGGGGGGACTAACTATGGCTACACCTTC
CSVESGGTNYGYTF
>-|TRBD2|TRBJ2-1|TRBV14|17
TGTGCCAGCAGCCAAGATTCTACTAGCGGGGTTTACAATGAGCAGTTCTTC
CASSQDSTSGVYNEQFF
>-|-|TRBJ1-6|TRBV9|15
TGTGCCAGCAGCGTAGAGGGGGGGCATAATTCCCCCCTCCACTTT
CASSVEGGHNSPLHF
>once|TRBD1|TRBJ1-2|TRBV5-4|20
TGTGCCAGCAGCCATTCCGACGACCGGGACAGGAGCGTAGCCCACTATGGCTACACCTTC
CASSHSDDRDRSVAHYGYTF
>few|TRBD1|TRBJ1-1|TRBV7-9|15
TGTGCCAGCAGACGGACAGGGGACAAACCGGCTGAAGCTTTCTTT
CASRRTGDKPAEAFF
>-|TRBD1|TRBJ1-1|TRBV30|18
TGTGCCTGGAGTGTACTATGGCGGGGACAGGAGATGAACACTGAAGCTTTCTTT
CAWSVLWRGQEMNTEAFF
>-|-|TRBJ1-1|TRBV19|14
TGTGCCACACTACCGGACAGCATGAACACTGAAGCTTTCTTT
CATLPDSMNTEAFF
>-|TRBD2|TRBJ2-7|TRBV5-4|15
TGTGCCAGCAGCTTGACTAGCGGGGGCCCCCCCGAGCAGTACTTC
CASSLTSGGPPEQYF
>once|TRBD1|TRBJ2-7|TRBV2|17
TGTGCCAGCTTTATTAAGGGGAACCGGGACAGCCTTTACGAGCAGTACTTC
CASFIKGNRDSLYEQYF
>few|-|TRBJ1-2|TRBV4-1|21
TGCGCCAGCAGCCAAGATCAAGGGGAGGGAGGGGCCGAGGGGGGAAACTATGGCTACACCTTC
CASSQDQGEGGAEGGNYGYTF
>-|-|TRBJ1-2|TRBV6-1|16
TGTGCCAGCAGTGAAGCGCTTCGTCGCGAAAACTATGGCTACACCTTC
CASSEALRRENYGYTF
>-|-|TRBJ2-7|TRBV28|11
TGTGCCAGCAGTTGGGGCAGGGTACACTACTTC
CASSWGRVHYF
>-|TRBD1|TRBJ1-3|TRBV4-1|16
TGCGCCAGCAGCCCAGAACAGGGGGCGTTTGGAAACACCATATATTTT
CASSPEQGAFGNTIYF
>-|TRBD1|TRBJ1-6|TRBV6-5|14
TGTGCCAGCAACACGGGACAGGGCCATTCACCCCTCCACTTT
CASNTGQGHSPLHF
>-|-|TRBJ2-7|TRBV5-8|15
TGTGCCAGCAGCGGGGGGTCGAGAGGTACCTACGAGCAGTACTTC
CASSGGSRGTYEQYF
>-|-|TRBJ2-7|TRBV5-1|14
TGCGCCAGCAGCTTGTTAGGGGTGCCCTACGAGCAGTACTTC
CASSLLGVPYEQYF
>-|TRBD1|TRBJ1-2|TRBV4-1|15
TGCGCCAGCAGCCAAGACTGGACAGGGGGCGAAGGCTACACCTTC
CASSQDWTGGEGYTF
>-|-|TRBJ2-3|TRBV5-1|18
TGCGCCAGCAGCTTGGTCGTTCCCACGGGGGCGGGGGCAGATACGCAGTATTTT
CASSLVVPTGAGADTQYF
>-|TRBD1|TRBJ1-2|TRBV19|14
TGTGCCAGTAGTTACCGGGACAGCCTGTATGGCTACACCTTC
CASSYRDSLYGYTF
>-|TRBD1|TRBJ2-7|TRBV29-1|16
TGCAGCGTTGGAGGGACAGCTCAAGGGATTCCCTACGAGCAGTACTTC
CSVGGTAQGIPYEQYF
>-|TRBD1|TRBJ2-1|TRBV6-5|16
TGTGCCAGCAGTTACCTAATACAGGACAGGGTGAATGAGCAGTTCTTC
CASSYLIQDRVNEQFF
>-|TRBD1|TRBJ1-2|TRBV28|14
TGTGCCAGCACACCACCGGGACAGGGGTCTGGCTACACCTTC
CASTPPGQGSGYTF
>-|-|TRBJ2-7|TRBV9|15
TGTGCCAGCAGCCCCCGGGGGGCGAGCTCCTACGAGCAGTACTTC
CASSPRGASSYEQYF
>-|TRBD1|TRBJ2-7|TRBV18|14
TGTGCCAGCTCACCACCGGACAGGGGGAGCGAGCAGTACTTC
CASSPPDRGSEQYF
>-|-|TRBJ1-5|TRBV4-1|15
TGCGCCAGCAGCCAAGAGTACGGGGGCAATCAGCCCCAGCATTTT
CASSQEYGGNQPQHF
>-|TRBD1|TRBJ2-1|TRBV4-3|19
TGCGCCAGCAGCCCAGAATTCTCGCCGGACAGGGTGAACTACAATGAGCAGTTCTTC
CASSPEFSPDRVNYNEQFF
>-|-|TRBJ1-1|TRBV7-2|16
TGTGCCAGCAGCGTATCCCCGGGAGGGTTGAACACTGAAGCTTTCTTT
CASSVSPGGLNTEAFF
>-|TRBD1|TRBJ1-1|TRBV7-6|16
TGTGCCAGCAGCTCCTGGGGACAGGGGGAGAACACTGAAGCTTTCTTT
CASSSWGQGENTEAFF
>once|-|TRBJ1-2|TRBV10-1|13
TGCGCCAGCAGTGAGACAGGAGACTATGGCTACACCTTC
CASSETGDYGYTF
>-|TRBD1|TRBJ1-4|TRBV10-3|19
TGTGCCATCAGTGATTCCGAGGACAGGGAGAACCTAGGGAATGAAAAACTGTTTTTT
CAISDSEDRENLGNEKLFF
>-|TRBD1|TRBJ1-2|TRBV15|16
TGTGCCACCAGCGTGTTCAGGGGGAAGGTTGACTATGGCTACACCTTC
CATSVFRGKVDYGYTF
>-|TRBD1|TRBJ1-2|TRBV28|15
TGTGCCGCCGGGACAGGGTACATACATAACTATGGCTACACCTTC
CAAGTGYIHNYGYTF
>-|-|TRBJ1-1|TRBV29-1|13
TGCAGCGTTGCTCTCGCCGGGAACACTGAAGCTTTCTTT
CSVALAGNTEAFF
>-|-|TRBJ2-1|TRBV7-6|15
TGTGCCAGCTGCCCCGGCGGGGCTGCGTGGAATGAGCAGTTCTTC
CASCPGGAAWNEQFF
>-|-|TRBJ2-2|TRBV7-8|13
TGTGCCAGCAGCCGAGCGAACACCGGGGAGCTGTTTTTT
CASSRANTGELFF
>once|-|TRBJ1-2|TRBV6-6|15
TGTGCCAGCAGGCCCCGGGGGGGGTCGAACTATGGCTACACCTTC
CASRPRGGSNYGYTF
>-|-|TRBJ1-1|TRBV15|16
TGTGCCACCAGCAGCCCCAAGCCCCCGGGGAACACTGAAGCTTTCTTT
CATSSPKPPGNTEAFF
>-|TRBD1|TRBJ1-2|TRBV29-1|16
TGCAGCGTTACCGCCCCGTGGGACAGAGCTAACTATGGCTACACCTTC
CSVTAPWDRANYGYTF
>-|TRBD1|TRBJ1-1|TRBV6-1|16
TGTGCCAGCAGTGGACGCTTCTGGACAGGGTGGACTGAAGCTTTCTTT
CASSGRFWTGWTEAFF
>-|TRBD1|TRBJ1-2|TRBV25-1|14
TGTGCCAGCAAAGGGACAGGGGCCGCGGATGGCTACACCTTC
CASKGTGAADGYTF
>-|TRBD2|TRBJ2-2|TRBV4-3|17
TGCGCCAGCAGCCAAACGACCCCAGGGACTAGCTCCGGGGAGCTGTTTTTT
CASSQTTPGTSSGELFF
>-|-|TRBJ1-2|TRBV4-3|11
TGCGCCAGCAGCCGCGGCTATGGCTACACCTTC
CASSRGYGYTF
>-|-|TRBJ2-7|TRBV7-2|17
TGTGCCAGCAGCTTATCCTTGCGCTTGGACATAACCCCCGAGCAGTACTTC
CASSLSLRLDITPEQYF
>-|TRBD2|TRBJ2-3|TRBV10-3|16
TGTGCCATCAGTGAGTCGGGAGGGACTAGCACAGATACGCAGTATTTT
CAISESGGTSTDTQYF
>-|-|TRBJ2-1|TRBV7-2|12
TGTGCCAGCAGCCGGACTTGGAATGAGCAGTTCTTC
CASSRTWNEQFF